The 25 T cell receptor beta chains given below trace back to one sample, sequenced in a study of T cell changes during pregnancy in multiple sclerosis. Repertoires were generated with immunoSEQ multiplex PCR, while TCRdb's copy carries only in-frame clones and drops some. The sample comprises approximately 89,000 clones, approximately 94% of which are singletons, and about 0.78% rests with the top ten. This sample comprised peripheral blood, obtained in the third trimester of pregnancy. These receptor sequences come from a female donor with multiple sclerosis, enrolled in a pregnancy study.

The chain uses TRBV12-5 and TRBJ2-1, with D uncertain. In germline, CDR1 is LGHNT, CDR2 FRNRAP. Trimming took off 0 bases at V and 2 bases at J, with 14 bases between the two ends. The length of the CDR3 is 17 residues. DNA of the CDR3: TGTGCTAGTGGTTTGGTACTAAACGGTCTGGCCTACAATGAGCAGTTCTTC. It specifies CASGLVLNGLAYNEQFF.

The chain has TRBV19 and TRBJ2-1; 15 positions match TRBD2. The CDR3 extends over 18 amino acids. CDR1 is LNHDA and CDR2 is SQIVND in the germline V gene (reference sequence). Trimming cost V 3 bases and J 6 bases; bases outside gene matches: 9. CDR3 sequence reads: CASSMLGLAGGSVNEQFF. CDR3 nucleotides: TGTGCCAGTAGTATGCTGGGACTAGCGGGAGGTTCCGTCAATGAGCAGTTCTTC.

This chain joins TRBV10-3 and TRBJ1-2; D is ambiguous. Trimming removed 2 bases from V and 6 bases from J, with 7 bases in between. This CDR3 spans 12 amino acids. Germline V gene lookup returns CDR1 ENHRY and CDR2 SYGVKD. Written as DNA, the CDR3 is TGTGCCATCAGTGAGGACGGGGATGGCTACACCTTC. Its translation is CAISEDGDGYTF.

This chain links TRBV6-1 with TRBJ2-1, with 8 bases that match TRBD2. This CDR3 is 16 amino acids long. Germline V CDR1 and CDR2: MNHNS, SASEGT. Trimming took 4 bases from V and 2 from J; bases not matched to a gene: 7. CDR3 sequence reads: CASSATGTRPYNEQFF. CDR3 DNA sequence: TGTGCCAGCAGTGCAACCGGGACTAGACCCTACAATGAGCAGTTCTTC.

CDR3 protein: CASSLGGHYEQYF. CDR3 nucleotides: TGCGCCAGCAGCTTGGGGGGACACTACGAGCAGTACTTC. This sequence joins TRBV5-1 and TRBJ2-7, with TRBD1 as a possible D gene (6 bases). Between the trimmed V and J ends, which lost 0 bases and 3 bases, there was a span of 7 bases. The germline CDR1 and CDR2 sequences are SGHRS and YFSETQ. This CDR3 has 13 residues.

The gene calls are TRBV28 and TRBJ2-1; 12 bases are a match to TRBD2. This CDR3 is 16 amino acids long. CDR1 and CDR2 (germline): MDHEN, SYDVKM. The V gene end was trimmed by 6 bases and the J gene end by 4 bases; junction bases not matched to a gene: 7. For the CDR3, the DNA is TGTGCCAGCAGATCCCTAGCGGGAGGGCCGTACAATGAGCAGTTCTTC. Translated, it gives CASRSLAGGPYNEQFF. Full variable domain (outside the CDR3, taken from reference TRBV28 and TRBJ2-1): DVKVTQSSRYLVKRTGEKVFLECVQDMDHENMFWYRQDPGLGLRLIYFSYDVKMKEKGDIPEGYSVSREKKERFSLILESASTNQTSMYLCASRSLAGGPYNEQFFGPGTRLTVL.

The chain couples TRBV12-5 to TRBJ2-5, with D possibly being TRBD2 (7 bases). The CDR3 has 14 amino acids. Germline assignment: CDR1 LGHNT and CDR2 FRNRAP. CDR3 nucleotide sequence: TGTGCGAGCGCATCCTCTCGGGGGGCAGAGACCCAGTACTTC. Translated: CASASSRGAETQYF.

This chain joins TRBV1 and TRBJ2-3; TRBD2 reflects the table's D call only, with no check against the DNA. TRBV1 is reported as a pseudogene. This CDR3 spans 18 amino acids. CDR3 DNA: TGCACCAGCAGCCAACGACTAGCGGGAGTGAACGGGGAAGATACGCAGTATTTT. Translation gives CTSSQRLAGVNGEDTQYF.

This chain links TRBV4-3 with TRBJ2-1, with TRBD1 as a possible D gene (5 bases). There are 16 residues in the CDR3. Trimming shortened V by 1 base and J by 4 bases, and 14 bases separated the two germline ends. Per the germline V gene, CDR1 is LGHNA and CDR2 is YSLEER. CDR3 amino acids: CASSQVVRVAYNEQFF. DNA of the CDR3: TGCGCCAGCAGCCAAGTTGTCAGGGTGGCATACAATGAGCAGTTCTTC.

The gene calls are TRBV18 and TRBJ2-4; a weak D match, TRBD2 (5 bases). This CDR3 region has 19 residues. Trimming left V 2 bases short and J 3 bases short, with 23 bases between. Germline CDR1 KGHSH, CDR2 LQKENI. This chain's CDR3 is CASSPKRTAGVLGKNIQYF. CDR3 coding DNA: TGTGCCAGCTCACCAAAGAGGACCGCCGGGGTCCTCGGCAAAAACATTCAGTACTTC.

This clone showed up just once. The chain couples TRBV7-6 to TRBJ2-2, with D possibly being TRBD2 (6 bases). V shed 1 base and J shed 4 bases, with 7 bases lying between them. Germline-derived CDR1 and CDR2 are SGHVS and FNYEAQ. The CDR3 runs 14 residues. The CDR3 coding sequence is TGTGCCAGCAGCTTAGAGCGGGCCACCGGGGAGCTGTTTTTT. Translated: CASSLERATGELFF. The full variable domain, in which reference TRBV7-6 and TRBJ2-2 provide the parts outside the CDR3, is GAGVSQSPRYKVTKRGQDVALRCDPISGHVSLYWYRQALGQGPEFLTYFNYEAQQDKSGLPNDRFSAERPEGSISTLTIQRTEQRDSAMYRCASSLERATGELFFGEGSRLTVL.

The chain links TRBV27 to TRBJ2-3; the match to TRBD2 covers 7 bases. The CDR3 is 15 residues long. The V and J ends lost 2 bases and 1 base, in that order; junction bases with no gene match: 3. Germline lookup yields CDR1 MNHEY and CDR2 SMNVEV (reference sequence). CDR3 in amino acids: CASSLASGGTDTQYF. CDR3 coding DNA: TGTGCCAGCAGTTTAGCTAGCGGTGGCACAGATACGCAGTATTTT.

This clone is a singleton in its sample. V usage is TRBV4-2 and J usage is TRBJ2-1; 8 nucleotides align to TRBD1. Germline lookup yields CDR1 LGHNA and CDR2 YNFKEQ. After removal of 1 base from V and 6 bases from J, the junction contained 2 bases not matched to a gene. CDR3 size: 14 residues. In DNA, the CDR3 is TGTGCCAGCAGCCAAGGGCAGGGGGCCAATGAGCAGTTCTTC. It specifies CASSQGQGANEQFF.

The chain couples TRBV6-4 to TRBJ2-5, with D possibly TRBD2 on 6 matching bases. V was trimmed by 3 bases and J by 4 bases, leaving 6 bases between them. The CDR3 runs 12 residues. Germline V lookup: CDR1 MRHNA, CDR2 SNTAGT. For the CDR3, the DNA is TGTGCCAGCAGTGAAGCGGGAGAGACCCAGTACTTC. This translates into CASSEAGETQYF.

The gene calls are TRBV6-6 and TRBJ2-5, with 9 bases fitting TRBD1. From germline, CDR1 is MNHNY and CDR2 SVGAGI (reference sequence). V was pared by 6 bases and J by 4 bases, with 3 bases of the junction left unmatched. This CDR3 is built from 13 residues. The CDR3 reads CASRGQGRETQYF. The CDR3 nucleotides are TGTGCCAGCAGGGGACAGGGAAGAGAGACCCAGTACTTC.

This sequence joins TRBV19 and TRBJ1-2; 8 bases are shared with TRBD1. The CDR3 spans 14 residues. The germline gives CDR1 LNHDA, CDR2 SQIVND (reference sequence). After removal of 5 bases from V and 4 bases from J, the junction contained 6 bases not matched to a gene. The CDR3 nucleotides are TGTGCCAGTAGTTACGACAGGGGTCCCTATGGCTACACCTTC. Its protein product is CASSYDRGPYGYTF.

V is TRBV28 and J is TRBJ1-2, with TRBD1 matching 7 bases. From germline, CDR1 is MDHEN and CDR2 SYDVKM. This CDR3 contains 14 residues. V gave up 3 bases and J gave up 3 bases; unmatched junction bases: 4. The CDR3 here is CASSLTGPYYGYTF. The CDR3 coding sequence is TGTGCCAGCAGTTTGACAGGGCCCTACTATGGCTACACCTTC.

V gene TRBV7-9 combines with J gene TRBJ2-3, with TRBD2 identical over 9 bases. The CDR3 is 16 residues long. Trimming removed 4 bases from V and 5 bases from J; junction bases left unmatched: 10. Germline lookup yields CDR1 SEHNR and CDR2 FQNEAQ (reference sequence). CDR3: CASSSSLSGRLDTQYF. CDR3 DNA: TGTGCCAGCAGCTCTTCCTTGAGCGGGAGGTTAGATACGCAGTATTTT.

The rearrangement joins TRBV7-6 to TRBJ2-1; maybe TRBD1 (6 bases). Germline V gene data show CDR1 as SGHVS and CDR2 as FNYEAQ. V lost 5 bases to trimming and J lost 2 bases, with 16 bases between them. There are 16 residues in the CDR3. The CDR3 bases are TGTGCCAGCAGCCTCCGGGACACCCAAACCTACAATGAGCAGTTCTTC. This encodes CASSLRDTQTYNEQFF. Supplemented by reference TRBV7-6 and TRBJ2-1, the full variable domain reads GAGVSQSPRYKVTKRGQDVALRCDPISGHVSLYWYRQALGQGPEFLTYFNYEAQQDKSGLPNDRFSAERPEGSISTLTIQRTEQRDSAMYRCASSLRDTQTYNEQFFGPGTRLTVL.

This chain links TRBV11-3 with TRBJ2-5; D might be TRBD2 (6 bases). Germline CDR1 reads SGHNT; CDR2 reads YENEEA. V shed 5 bases and J shed 3 bases, with 10 bases lying between them. The CDR3 is 13 amino acids. The CDR3 sequence: CASSAGPKETQYF. As DNA, the CDR3 is TGTGCCAGCAGCGCGGGACCCAAAGAGACCCAGTACTTC.

The chain employs TRBV6-5 and TRBJ1-4; D is uncertain. The CDR3 extends over 13 amino acids. V lost 2 bases to trimming and J lost 10 bases, with 11 bases between them. Germline values: CDR1 MNHEY, CDR2 SVGAGI. The CDR3 nucleotides read TGTGCCAGCAGTTACACGGTGGAGGGAAAACTGTTTTTT. Residues: CASSYTVEGKLFF.

The chain combines TRBV7-2 with TRBJ2-3; no firm D call. Looked up from germline, CDR1 is SGHTA and CDR2 is FQGNSA. The V and J ends lost 5 bases and 2 bases respectively, with 8 bases between them. This CDR3 has 13 amino acids. CDR3 coding DNA: TGTGCCAGCAGCCGGTATCTCACAGATACGCAGTATTTT. Its protein is CASSRYLTDTQYF.

The chain uses TRBV5-4 and TRBJ2-7, with 9 bases identical to TRBD2. Per the germline V gene, CDR1 is SGHNT and CDR2 is YYREEE (reference sequence). The CDR3 contains 15 residues. With 0 bases clipped from V and 1 base from J, the junction kept 2 bases outside the gene matches. Here the CDR3 reads CASSLESGRSYEQYF. The CDR3 region has the DNA TGTGCCAGCAGCTTGGAAAGCGGGAGGTCCTACGAGCAGTACTTC.

The chain has TRBV6-6 and TRBJ2-1, with TRBD2 matching over 7 bases. Germline V gives CDR1 MNHNY, CDR2 SVGAGI (reference sequence). V shed 6 bases and J 4 bases; nucleotides not matched to a gene: 12. The CDR3 is 16 amino acids. CDR3 in DNA: TGTGCCAGCAGACCCCTAATAGCGGGTAGTTACAATGAGCAGTTCTTC. Its protein product is CASRPLIAGSYNEQFF.

The chain carries TRBV7-9 and TRBJ2-1; D perhaps matches TRBD2 (6 bases). V lost 0 bases and J lost 6, with 12 bases in between. Germline loops: CDR1 SEHNR, CDR2 FQNEAQ (reference sequence). The CDR3 loop spans 15 amino acids. CDR3 region: CASSLASDYPNEQFF. CDR3 coding DNA: TGTGCCAGCAGCTTAGCGTCGGACTACCCCAATGAGCAGTTCTTC.